This T cell receptor (beta chain) originates from a study of cytomegalovirus exposure and HLA in healthy donors. Study results and limitations: There were a few CMV-associated chains whose specificity for CMV antigens was confirmed in vitro.

Sequenced by immunoSEQ multiplex PCR; TCRdb stores in-frame clones only, minus some. The sample consists of 200,000 to 250,000 clones, roughly 85% of them appearing once. Of note for this clone: Its antigen is not known.

The validation cohort, a group of 130 or so subjects, included the donors and was separate from the roughly 700-subject first cohort. Germline V gives CDR1 SGDLS, CDR2 YYNGEE. Trimming took off 0 bases at V and 5 bases at J, with 17 bases between the two ends. This CDR3 has 16 residues. The V gene is TRBV9, the J gene TRBJ2-5, with D possibly being TRBD1 (7 bases). This TCR was recovered from a woman younger than 35 in good health and CMV-seronegative. The material sequenced was PBMCs. As DNA, the CDR3 is TGTGCCAGCAGCGTAGGGACCTCAGGGGGGAGGGAGACCCAGTACTTC. Its protein product is CASSVGTSGGRETQYF.